The 15 T cell receptor beta chains below come from one sample, sequenced in a study of graft-versus-host responses after intestinal transplantation. Only in-frame clones appear in the TCRdb table, and some are missing; sequencing was by immunoSEQ multiplex PCR. The sample includes about 19,000 clones, 86% of them seen just once. The starting material was PBMCs, obtained less than 240 days after intestinal transplant. The receptors come from a human patient who received an intestinal transplant, so some T cells may come from the graft donor.

The V call is TRBV27, the J call TRBJ1-4, with unresolved D. The CDR3 consists of 14 residues. The germline V gene encodes CDR1 MNHEY and CDR2 SMNVEV (reference sequence). Trimming shortened V by 0 bases and J by 7 bases, and 9 bases separated the two germline ends. The CDR3 loop is CASSLSTRFEKLFF. CDR3 nucleotide sequence: TGTGCCAGCAGTTTATCGACCCGGTTTGAAAAACTGTTTTTT.

The chain recombines TRBV12-2 with TRBJ1-2; the table names TRBD1, a call not compared with the DNA. TRBV12-2 is noted as a pseudogene. The CDR3 runs to 14 residues. This chain's CDR3 is CASRNGTGDYGYTF. The CDR3 DNA follows: TGTGCAAGTCGCAATGGTACAGGGGATTACGGCTACACCTTC.

This chain links TRBV2 with TRBJ2-1; no clear D. The germline V gene has CDR1 SNHLY and CDR2 FYNNEI. This CDR3 has 10 amino acids. Trimming removed 6 bases from V and 7 bases from J, with 4 bases in between. The CDR3 nucleotides are TGTGCCAGCAGCGTGAATGAGCAGTTCTTC. Translation: CASSVNEQFF. Full variable domain (missing parts from reference TRBV2 and TRBJ2-1): EPEVTQTPSHQVTQMGQEVILRCVPISNHLYFYWYRQILGQKVEFLVSFYNNEISEKSEIFDDQFSVERPDGSNFTLKIRSTKLEDSAMYFCASSVNEQFFGPGTRLTVL.

In this sample, this clone turned up once. The gene calls are TRBV30 and TRBJ1-1; D might be TRBD1 (5 bases). Looked up from germline, CDR1 is GTSNPN and CDR2 is SVGIG (reference sequence). There are 11 residues in the CDR3. The V and J ends lost 4 bases and 8 bases respectively, with 11 bases between them. The CDR3 DNA follows: TGTGCCTGGACCCCCGGGGGAGAAGCTTTCTTT. This gives the protein CAWTPGGEAFF.

This clone has just a few counts. The same CDR3 is also encoded by other DNA sequences in this sample. V and J are TRBV9 and TRBJ2-2; perhaps D is TRBD1 or TRBD2 (6 bases each). V was shortened by 3 bases and J by 1 base, with 13 bases between the two germline ends. In germline, CDR1 is SGDLS, CDR2 YYNGEE. This CDR3 has 16 residues. CDR3 DNA sequence: TGTGCCAGCAGCGGAAAGGGGGGTTGGAACACCGGGGAGCTGTTTTTT. The encoded protein is CASSGKGGWNTGELFF.

This clone was counted once. The V call is TRBV5-1, the J call TRBJ1-6, with a possible D match to TRBD1 (5 bases). Germline CDR1 is SGHRS and CDR2 is YFSETQ. This CDR3 comprises 17 residues. V shed 4 bases and J shed 0 bases, with 14 bases lying between them. CDR3 nucleotides: TGCGCCAGCAGCCAGAAAGGGGCCAGCTCCTATAATTCACCCCTCCACTTT. Protein product: CASSQKGASSYNSPLHF.

The chain uses TRBV6-6 and TRBJ1-3, with D perhaps TRBD1 (6 bases). Trimming cost V 5 bases and J 0 bases, with 8 bases left between them. Germline V gives CDR1 MNHNY, CDR2 SVGAGI (reference sequence). The CDR3 sequence is 14 residues long. CDR3 region: CASSRTDSGNTIYF. CDR3 in DNA: TGTGCCAGCAGTCGGACAGACTCTGGAAACACCATATATTTT.

The J gene is TRBJ2-5, the V gene TRBV7-7; possible D gene TRBD2, 5 bases. The CDR3 contains 14 residues. Trimming removed 4 bases at V and 2 bases at J, with 11 bases between. Germline V lookup: CDR1 SSHAT, CDR2 FNYEAQ (reference sequence). CDR3 nucleotide sequence: TGTGCCAGCAGCTCCTCCTCGGGGCAAGAGACCCAGTACTTC. The encoded protein is CASSSSSGQETQYF.

This sequence joins TRBV11-3 and TRBJ2-7; D uncertain. V lost 4 bases to trimming and J lost 3 bases, with 4 bases between them. CDR1 is SGHNT and CDR2 is YENEEA in the germline V gene. This CDR3 contains 11 residues. The DNA of the CDR3 is TGTGCCAGCAGCTCGGACTACGAGCAGTACTTC. Protein product: CASSSDYEQYF.

The chain uses TRBV15 and TRBJ1-1, with 8 bases lining up with TRBD1. V gave up 4 bases and J gave up 1 base; unmatched junction bases: 5. The CDR3 totals 15 residues. Looked up from germline, CDR1 is LNHNV and CDR2 is YYDKDF (reference sequence). For the CDR3, the DNA is TGTGCCACCAGCATCCCAGGGGGCGAGAACACTGAAGCTTTCTTT. Translated, it gives CATSIPGGENTEAFF.

This clone was detected only once. The V and J genes are TRBV15 and TRBJ2-1; TRBD2 matches 9 bases. The CDR3 runs 16 residues. In germline, CDR1 is LNHNV, CDR2 YYDKDF (reference sequence). Germline trimming cut 5 bases from V and 4 bases from J; bases unmatched to any gene: 9. This CDR3 reads CATSLNSGGEYNEQFF. The CDR3 coding sequence is TGTGCCACCAGCCTCAATAGCGGGGGAGAATACAATGAGCAGTTCTTC.

This rearrangement joins TRBV7-9 to TRBJ2-3; tentative D call: TRBD1 (6 bases). CDR1 and CDR2 (germline): SEHNR, FQNEAQ (reference sequence). CDR3 size: 16 residues. V dropped 5 bases and J dropped 3 bases, with 18 bases sitting between them. The CDR3 nucleotides read TGTGCCAGCAGCCCCAGGGGACCTCTTAGGACAGATACGCAGTATTTT. Translating gives CASSPRGPLRTDTQYF. Full variable domain (outside the CDR3, taken from reference TRBV7-9 and TRBJ2-3): DTGVSQNPRHKITKRGQNVTFRCDPISEHNRLYWYRQTLGQGPEFLTYFQNEAQLEKSRLLSDRFSAERPKGSFSTLEIQRTEQGDSAMYLCASSPRGPLRTDTQYFGPGTRLTVL.

The chain has TRBV4-1 and TRBJ1-2; TRBD1 agrees at 9 bases. The CDR3 extends over 15 amino acids. Unmatched junction bases numbered 5, after V lost 3 bases and J lost 3 bases. CDR1 MGHRA and CDR2 YSYEKL come from the germline V gene. This chain's CDR3 is CASSHRDRADYGYTF. The CDR3 DNA reads TGCGCCAGCAGCCATCGGGACAGGGCGGACTATGGCTACACCTTC.

This clone was detected only once. The chain carries TRBV5-4 and TRBJ2-7; no clear D. Germline CDR1 and CDR2: SGHNT and YYREEE (reference sequence). The V end lost 0 bases, the J end lost 6 bases, and 7 bases lay between the germline ends. The length of the CDR3 is 12 residues. The chain's CDR3 is CASSLGSVEQYF. The CDR3 coding sequence is TGTGCCAGCAGCTTGGGATCGGTCGAGCAGTACTTC.

Here the CDR3 reads CASSLEAGGADTQYF. CDR3 coding DNA: TGCGCCAGCAGCTTGGAGGCAGGGGGCGCAGATACGCAGTATTTT. The chain carries TRBV5-1 and TRBJ2-3, with 8 positions matching TRBD1. The ends lost 0 bases at V and 4 bases at J; junction bases unmatched: 4. Germline V lookup: CDR1 SGHRS, CDR2 YFSETQ. This CDR3 is 15 amino acids long. The full variable domain, its missing parts supplied by reference TRBV5-1 and TRBJ2-3, is KAGVTQTPRYLIKTRGQQVTLSCSPISGHRSVSWYQQTPGQGLQFLFEYFSETQRNKGNFPGRFSGRQFSNSRSEMNVSTLELGDSALYLCASSLEAGGADTQYFGPGTRLTVL.